This T cell receptor beta chain was documented in a study of T cell responses to AZD1222 COVID-19 vaccine. General observations from the study: As reported, nearly half of all spike-specific TCRs target variant regions that are unmutated. Recipients of AZD1222 seropositive at baseline numbered only 5 or 6.

Concerning this clone: Its specificity is unknown.

Data came from immunoSEQ multiplex PCR; TCRdb stores just in-frame clones and leaves some out. The profile covers 140,000 to 150,000 clones, with about 94% appearing a single time and approximately 4% taken by the ten largest. Germline V gene sequence: CDR1 SGDLS, CDR2 YYNGEE. V was pared by 0 bases and J by 0 bases, with 6 bases between. The length of the CDR3 is 14 residues. The sample in question was peripheral blood, obtained 28 days after the second AZD1222 dose. This chain connects TRBV9 to TRBJ1-2; D not resolved. This clonotype was sampled from an adult who received the AZD1222 COVID-19 vaccine. CDR3 sequence (DNA): TGTGCCAGCAGCGTAGTTGGGGCTAACTATGGCTACACCTTC. Residues: CASSVVGANYGYTF. Based on the CDR3 plus reference TRBV9 and TRBJ1-2, the full variable domain is DSGVTQTPKHLITATGQRVTLRCSPRSGDLSVYWYQQSLDQGLQFLIQYYNGEERAKGNILERFSAQQFPDLHSELNLSSLELGDSALYFCASSVVGANYGYTFGSGTRLTVV.